Sequencing of this TCR beta chain was carried out in a study of blood T cell repertoires in COVID-19. The wider study: The origin of the acute and convalescent COVID-19 samples was the United States, Italy and Spain.

This clone turned up a few times. Germline V gene sequence: CDR1 SGHTA, CDR2 FQGNSA. V gave up 1 base and J gave up 2 bases; unmatched junction bases: 8. The CDR3 spans 17 residues. Those who participated ranged in age from roughly 18 to 95 years and resided in some 24 US areas. Participants reported their clinical history, and cohort assignment relied on those reports. Some clones are missing from TCRdb's copy, which holds only in-frame ones; the method was immunoSEQ multiplex PCR. The sample yields over 130,000 clones, 75% to 80% seen once. This sequence originates from a woman aged 45-60 years who had recovered from COVID-19. Sequencing was carried out using PBMCs or T cells enriched from blood (not recorded which). The V call is TRBV7-2, the J call TRBJ2-7; 10 bases align to TRBD2. This chain's CDR3 is CASSLEFGTSGTYEQYF. As DNA, the CDR3 is TGTGCCAGCAGCTTAGAGTTCGGAACTAGCGGGACCTACGAGCAGTACTTC.